This T cell receptor beta chain is drawn from a study of shared clonotypes between healthy human individuals. The protocol was immunoSEQ multiplex PCR, while the TCRdb copy is restricted to in-frame clones and leaves out a portion. Here the sample spans about 2.3 million clones, more than 80% being singletons. On this clone itself: Its antigen remains unknown.

The V end lost 3 bases, the J end lost 5 bases, and 7 bases lay between the germline ends. This CDR3 is built from 12 residues. Germline lookup yields CDR1 PRHDT and CDR2 FYEKMQ (reference sequence). Overall study findings and caveats: Compared with clonotypes that all four donors shared, non-shared clonotypes had lower generation probabilities. Some naive CD4 clonotypes, roughly 4.5%, turned up in common across a handful of donors. Larger richness was generally estimated for naive than memory subsets. Tissues were not sampled, only blood, and their repertoires likely differ.

The chain uses TRBV13 and TRBJ2-5; tentative D call: TRBD2 (6 bases). Sequencing input: naive CD4+ T cells from PBMCs. This sample's subset: CD45RA+ positively selected. The receptor was isolated from a man aged 18 to 30 in good health. Some clones in this sample may be carry-over from other donors' samples. The CDR3, as DNA: TGTGCCAGCAGCTTGCTAGCGGAGACCCAGTACTTC. This gives the protein CASSLLAETQYF.